This TCR beta chain is drawn from a study of shared clonotypes between healthy human individuals. For the study at large: CD4 naive and CD4 memory each took three plates per donor, while CD8 naive took two and CD8 memory one.

Trimming cost V 6 bases and J 0 bases, with 11 bases left between them. The CDR3 loop spans 14 amino acids. CDR1 and CDR2 (germline): SGHVS, FQNEAQ. Only Caucasian adults living in Nashville, Tennessee served as donors. Some clones are missing from TCRdb's copy, which holds only in-frame ones; the method was immunoSEQ multiplex PCR. The sample shows 550,000 to 850,000 clones, 74% of them seen only once. The chain joins TRBV7-8 to TRBJ1-1; perhaps TRBD1 as D (6 bases). Material: memory CD4+ T cells sorted from blood. Subset of the sample: CD45RA-negative fraction. The source of this sequence is a woman aged 30 to 39 in good health. The CDR3 sequence is CASRPDSMNTEAFF. CDR3 in DNA: TGTGCCAGCAGACCGGACAGCATGAACACTGAAGCTTTCTTT.